Following are 20 T cell receptor beta chains from one sample sequenced in a study of blood T cell repertoires in COVID-19. Method: immunoSEQ multiplex PCR; TCRdb's copy keeps in-frame clones and lacks some. Of about 150,000 clones listed, just under 85% are singletons. Sequenced sample: peripheral blood. The source is an older woman with acute or convalescent COVID-19.

The chain couples TRBV9 to TRBJ1-6, with D tentatively TRBD1 (5 bases). Germline-derived CDR1 and CDR2 are SGDLS and YYNGEE. Trimming pared 5 bases from V and 10 bases from J, leaving 19 bases between. The CDR3 spans 15 residues. The CDR3 sequence: CASSVDTGGGSPLHF. The CDR3 coding sequence is TGTGCCAGCAGTGTGGATACGGGGGGTGGCTCACCCCTCCACTTT.

J is TRBJ2-5 and V is TRBV18; 7 nucleotides line up with TRBD1. The CDR3 is 15 residues long. V shed 3 bases, J shed 5 bases, and the junction held 9 bases outside the gene matches. CDR1 KGHSH and CDR2 LQKENI come from the germline V gene. The CDR3 is CASSPSRGLGETQYF. CDR3 DNA: TGTGCCAGCTCACCGTCTAGGGGGCTAGGGGAGACCCAGTACTTC.

This chain connects TRBV19 to TRBJ1-1, with 8 nucleotides matching TRBD1. Germline CDR1 and CDR2: LNHDA and SQIVND (reference sequence). J gave up 4 bases and V 7 bases, and 8 bases lay outside the gene matches. The CDR3 sequence is 14 residues long. CDR3 DNA: TGTGCCAGTACCCTGACAGGGGAGGGCACTGAAGCTTTCTTT. Its translation: CASTLTGEGTEAFF.

This chain uses TRBV9 with TRBJ2-1; TRBD2 matches at 7 bases. Germline-derived CDR1 and CDR2 are SGDLS and YYNGEE. The CDR3 consists of 15 residues. J lost 0 bases, V lost 7 bases, and 7 bases had no gene match. This chain's CDR3 is CASSTSSSSYNEQFF. CDR3 in DNA: TGTGCCAGCTCGACTAGCTCAAGCTCCTACAATGAGCAGTTCTTC.

This clone has only one observation. The DNA for the CDR3 is TGCAGCATCCGGGGGGGCATATATGAGCAGTTCTTC. As protein: CSIRGGIYEQFF. This rearrangement joins TRBV29-1 to TRBJ2-1, with 8 bases aligning to TRBD2. There are 12 residues in the CDR3. The trim removed 8 bases at V and 8 bases at J, leaving 8 bases unmatched. CDR1 and CDR2 from the germline V gene are SQVTM and ANQGSEA.

This clone was detected only once. The gene calls are TRBV10-2 and TRBJ1-5; the D gene is possibly TRBD1 (5 bases). Trimming removed 6 bases at V and 4 bases at J, with 10 bases between. This CDR3 contains 13 residues. CDR1 is WSHSY, CDR2 SAAADI, per germline. CDR3 DNA sequence: TGCGCCAGCAGGGGGGGTCCTAATCAGCCCCAGCATTTT. It translates to CASRGGPNQPQHF.

This clone occurred a few times. This rearrangement joins TRBV28 to TRBJ1-5, with 7 bases lining up with TRBD1. The germline gives CDR1 MDHEN, CDR2 SYDVKM. The CDR3 sequence is 14 residues long. V lost 3 bases to trimming and J lost 6 bases; unmatched junction nucleotides: 5. DNA for the CDR3: TGTGCCAGCAGTTTCCCGGACAGGCTTCAGCCCCAGCATTTT. Its protein product is CASSFPDRLQPQHF. Drawing the rest from reference TRBV28 and TRBJ1-5, the complete variable domain is DVKVTQSSRYLVKRTGEKVFLECVQDMDHENMFWYRQDPGLGLRLIYFSYDVKMKEKGDIPEGYSVSREKKERFSLILESASTNQTSMYLCASSFPDRLQPQHFGDGTRLSIL.

The V gene is TRBV2, the J gene TRBJ1-2, with 10 bases aligning to TRBD1. The CDR3 is 14 amino acids. Germline V lookup: CDR1 SNHLY, CDR2 FYNNEI. The trim removed 6 bases at V and 5 bases at J, leaving 6 bases unmatched. The CDR3, as DNA: TGTGCCAGCAGCCTCGGACAGGGGGGGTATGGCTACACCTTC. Its translation: CASSLGQGGYGYTF.

The chain carries TRBV6-5 and TRBJ1-6, with D possibly TRBD1 on 6 matching bases. This CDR3 spans 16 amino acids. V was clipped by 2 bases and J by 2 bases, with 10 bases between them. Germline V CDR1 and CDR2: MNHEY, SVGAGI. The CDR3 sequence is CASSYREGAYNSPLHF. The CDR3 coding sequence is TGTGCCAGCAGTTACCGGGAGGGGGCCTATAATTCACCCCTCCACTTT.

DNA of the CDR3: TGTGCCAGCAGCCCAGGCTCTATAGGTTCACCCCTCCACTTT. Protein: CASSPGSIGSPLHF. The chain couples TRBV7-3 to TRBJ1-6; no clear D gene. V lost 5 bases and J 9 bases, leaving 14 bases between the germline ends. The CDR3 contains 14 residues. Per germline, CDR1 SGHTA and CDR2 FQGTGA.

The rearrangement uses TRBV18 and TRBJ1-4, with a weak D call TRBD1 (5 bases). V gave up 0 bases and J gave up 7 bases, with 12 bases separating them. The germline V gene has CDR1 KGHSH and CDR2 LQKENI. The CDR3 length is 15 residues. CDR3: CASSPPSQGSEKLFF. The CDR3 region has the DNA TGTGCCAGCTCACCACCGAGTCAGGGTAGTGAAAAACTGTTTTTT. The entire variable domain, with the rest obtained from reference TRBV18 and TRBJ1-4, is as follows: NAGVMQNPRHLVRRRGQEARLRCSPMKGHSHVYWYRQLPEEGLKFMVYLQKENIIDESGMPKERFSAEFPKEGPSILRIQQVVRGDSAAYFCASSPPSQGSEKLFFGSGTQLSVL.

The rearrangement uses TRBV9 and TRBJ1-1; weak D call: TRBD1 (5 bases). Germline CDR1 is SGDLS and CDR2 is YYNGEE. V lost 0 bases and J 6 bases, leaving 9 bases between the germline ends. This CDR3 spans 13 amino acids. The CDR3 loop is CASSVVGGSEAFF. In DNA form, the CDR3 reads TGTGCCAGCAGCGTAGTGGGGGGGTCTGAAGCTTTCTTT.

The gene calls are TRBV13 and TRBJ2-7; a weak D match, TRBD1 (5 bases). The V and J ends lost 6 bases and 0 bases respectively, with 9 bases between them. Germline lookup yields CDR1 PRHDT and CDR2 FYEKMQ (reference sequence). This CDR3 contains 13 residues. The CDR3 DNA reads TGTGCCAGCAGTGGGGCCGGCTCCTACGAGCAGTACGTC. Translated, it gives CASSGAGSYEQYV.

The rearrangement uses TRBV6-6 and TRBJ2-7, with TRBD2 identical over 7 bases. The CDR3 consists of 16 residues. V gave up 7 bases and J gave up 0 bases; unmatched junction bases: 12. Germline V gene lookup returns CDR1 MNHNY and CDR2 SVGAGI (reference sequence). The DNA of the CDR3 is TGTGCCAGCACGTCGTCCCGGGGGGATAGCTCCTACGAGCAGTACTTC. Protein sequence: CASTSSRGDSSYEQYF.

This sequence joins TRBV2 and TRBJ2-3; the match to TRBD2 covers 11 bases. Germline V CDR1 and CDR2: SNHLY, FYNNEI. J gave up 3 bases and V 7 bases, and 6 bases lay outside the gene matches. The CDR3 contains 15 residues. CDR3 region: CASIPGLAETDTQYF. In DNA, the CDR3 is TGTGCCAGCATCCCGGGACTAGCGGAAACAGATACGCAGTATTTT.

The rearrangement joins TRBV5-1 to TRBJ2-7, with TRBD2 identical over 13 bases. V was clipped by 4 bases and J by 5 bases; unmatched bases: 12. CDR1 is SGHRS, CDR2 YFSETQ, per germline. The CDR3 sequence is 17 residues long. The CDR3 region is CASSPRTSGGYLHEQYF. CDR3 nucleotides: TGCGCCAGCAGCCCGAGGACTAGCGGGGGTTATTTGCACGAGCAGTACTTC.

The rearrangement joins TRBV30 to TRBJ1-2; D perhaps matches TRBD1 (6 bases). Germline CDR1 and CDR2: GTSNPN and SVGIG (reference sequence). CDR3 length equals 14 residues. The V end was cut by 6 bases, the J end by 4 bases, with 18 bases between. CDR3 in amino acids: CACNNRVPFYGYTF. CDR3 in DNA: TGTGCCTGCAATAACAGGGTCCCATTCTATGGCTACACCTTC.

CDR3 sequence: CASSVGPGFGGATTDTQYF. The CDR3 DNA sequence: TGTGCCAGCAGCGTAGGCCCCGGGTTTGGCGGAGCCACCACAGATACGCAGTATTTT. The chain combines TRBV9 with TRBJ2-3; D uncertain. Germline values: CDR1 SGDLS, CDR2 YYNGEE. V lost 0 bases and J 2 bases, leaving 22 bases between the germline ends. The CDR3 totals 19 residues.

This clone appeared a single time. This chain joins TRBV21-1 and TRBJ1-4. TRBV21-1 corresponds to a pseudogene. The CDR3 is 16 residues long. The CDR3 coding sequence is TGTGCCAGCAGCAAAGCTAGGAGGAAGAGGGATGAAAAACTGTTTTTT. Its protein is CASSKARRKRDEKLFF.

The chain carries TRBV4-1 and TRBJ2-4; 7 bases match TRBD2. V dropped 8 bases and J dropped 0; count of bases not matched to a gene: 10. The CDR3 totals 16 residues. Germline CDR1 and CDR2: MGHRA and YSYEKL. The DNA of the CDR3 is TGCGCCAGCTCAACGGGGACTATATTAGCCAAAAACATTCAGTACTTC. Amino acid sequence: CASSTGTILAKNIQYF.